This entry describes one T cell receptor beta chain. Its antigen is as yet unknown. The PCR had 60 Vbeta and 13 Jbeta primers. The repertoire was sequenced with immunoSEQ multiplex PCR; TCRdb's copy has only in-frame clones and lacks some. The table records roughly 120,000 clones, 80% to 90% of them present only once. CDR3 length equals 11 residues. The V end lost 2 bases, the J end lost 9 bases, and 10 bases lay between the germline ends. Germline lookup yields CDR1 DFQATT and CDR2 SNEGSKA (reference sequence). The data were taken from a study of cytomegalovirus exposure and HLA in healthy donors. Regarding the study as a whole: Another analysis was done later, and it associated over 15,000 TCR beta sequences with HLA alleles at 0.05 false discovery rate.

The receptor comes from a woman between 25 and 40 years old in good health and CMV-seronegative. Sequenced sample: PBMCs. The chain combines TRBV20-1 with TRBJ1-1; D is possibly TRBD1 (5 bases). The CDR3 region has the DNA TGCAGTGCTAGAATGGCAGGGAAAGCTTTCTTT. Its protein product is CSARMAGKAFF.